This TCR beta chain was identified in a study of brain T cells in children with intractable seizures. The time point was: blood from clinic visit 5 months post-surgery; TSC patient then seizure free. Produced via immunoSEQ multiplex PCR; TCRdb's table is partial and in-frame only. The repertoire holds hundreds of thousands of clones, with over 90% as singletons. The V gene's germline CDR1 is GTSNPN and CDR2 SVGIG (reference sequence). CDR3 length: 11 residues. The V end was cut by 5 bases, the J end by 9 bases, with 11 bases between. Sequences were derived from peripheral blood, sampled 4 to 5 months after surgery. The receptor's source is a boy younger than two with tuberous sclerosis and intractable seizures. The chain joins TRBV30 to TRBJ2-1; D remains ambiguous. CDR3 residues: CAWGRSGEQFF. The CDR3 DNA reads as TGTGCCTGGGGTAGATCGGGTGAGCAGTTCTTC.